This TCR beta chain originates from a study of CD8 T cells in Susac syndrome. General observations from the study: The study recognized that the number of individuals in its TCR sequencing and HLA analysis was relatively small.

CD8+ and CD4+ T cells from blood underwent TCR beta sequencing. Multiple sclerosis controls were treatment-naive patients with stable or active relapsing-remitting disease. A word on this clonotype: The antigen is undetermined.

Deletions cut 0 bases from V and 7 bases from J, with 12 bases between. Germline V gene sequence: CDR1 SQVTM, CDR2 ANQGSEA. This CDR3 contains 13 residues. Random hexamers were used to reverse transcribe the RNA input (about 0.45 to 1 ug). The method of amplification for TCR beta CDR3 was immunoSEQ multiplex PCR, covering 54 Vbeta and 13 Jbeta. TCRdb re-called the immunoSEQ multiplex PCR reads with MiXCR, one entry per CDR3 protein. The sample gives 150,000 to 250,000 distinct CDR3 sequences, roughly 96% of which show up once; roughly 0.094% is in the top ten. Sequenced input: CD4+ T cells from PBMCs. This sequence was found in a human donor with multiple sclerosis. The V gene is TRBV29-1, the J gene TRBJ2-5; no definite D call. For the CDR3, the DNA is TGCAGCGTTGAAGAGGCCATCTCGGGGACCCAGTACTTC. Translating gives CSVEEAISGTQYF.